Listed below are T cell receptor beta chains from one sample, sequenced in a study of graft-versus-host responses after intestinal transplantation. The data were produced by immunoSEQ multiplex PCR, yet TCRdb's version contains in-frame clones alone and is incomplete. This sample has 100,000 or so clones, with around 93% found just once. The antigens of these receptors remain unknown. This specimen consisted of unstimulated CD8+ T cells sorted from spleen or lymph node cells, obtained before intestinal transplant. Source of these receptors: a human donor who received an intestinal transplant. CDR3s include the opening cysteine and the closing phenylalanine or tryptophan. D genes are given only for firm matches. Only part of the rows carry a size: once, few, many, or a class if the clone is expanded.

V gene,D gene,J gene,clone size,CDR3 DNA,CDR3 protein
TRBV5-6,TRBD1,TRBJ1-1,NA,TGTGCCAGCAGCTTGGGGACAGGGTCTGAAGCTTTCTTT,CASSLGTGSEAFF
TRBV6-1,TRBD1,TRBJ1-2,NA,TGTGCCAGCAGCCCGGACAGGGGCGGCTACACCTTC,CASSPDRGGYTF
TRBV7-9,NA,TRBJ1-1,once,TGTGCCAGCAGCTTAGGTTCATACGGTGAAGCTTTCTTT,CASSLGSYGEAFF
TRBV4-1,NA,TRBJ1-2,NA,TGCGCCAGCAGCCAGACGTCCGGGATAGGGTCCTATGGCTACACCTTC,CASSQTSGIGSYGYTF
TRBV11-2,TRBD2,TRBJ2-3,NA,TGTGCCAGCAGCTTAGAACTAGCGGGGGAAAGCACAGATACGCAGTATTTT,CASSLELAGESTDTQYF
TRBV4-1,TRBD1,TRBJ1-2,NA,TGCGCCAGCAGCCAAGATGGGACAGGCCTTCCCTATGGCTACACCTTC,CASSQDGTGLPYGYTF
TRBV10-3,TRBD1,TRBJ1-1,once,TGTGCCATCAGTGAGGTGGACAGGTCTGAAGCTTTCTTT,CAISEVDRSEAFF
TRBV11-2,NA,TRBJ1-1,once,TGTGCCAGCAGCTTAATCTCAGGACAGATGAACACTGAAGCTTTCTTT,CASSLISGQMNTEAFF
TRBV30,TRBD2,TRBJ2-3,NA,TGTGCCTGGAGTCTGAGCGGGGTTGGCACAGATACGCAGTATTTT,CAWSLSGVGTDTQYF
TRBV5-5,NA,TRBJ2-1,NA,TGTGCCAGCAGCTTGGCCAACGTCCCACAGGGTGGCGAGCAGTTCTTC,CASSLANVPQGGEQFF
TRBV6-5,NA,TRBJ2-7,NA,TGTGCCAGCAGTCTATTAGACATCGCTGGCTACGAGCAGTACTTC,CASSLLDIAGYEQYF
TRBV7-2,NA,TRBJ2-3,NA,TGTGCCAGCAGCCTCCACCGGGACTCCATCACAGATACGCAGTATTTT,CASSLHRDSITDTQYF
TRBV9,TRBD2,TRBJ2-5,NA,TGTGCCAGCAGCGTAGCGCTAGCGGGGGGAGGAGAGACCCAGTACTTC,CASSVALAGGGETQYF
TRBV4-3,NA,TRBJ1-1,NA,TGCGCCAGCAGCCGGACAGTGAACACTGAAGCTTTCTTT,CASSRTVNTEAFF
TRBV29-1,TRBD1,TRBJ2-2,NA,TGCAGCGTTCGACAGGGGACCAGAAACACCGGGGAGCTGTTTTTT,CSVRQGTRNTGELFF
TRBV27,TRBD1,TRBJ2-7,NA,TGTGCCAGCAGACCGGTGGCAGGGGGCGTCTACGAGCAGTACTTC,CASRPVAGGVYEQYF
TRBV27,TRBD1,TRBJ1-1,NA,TGTGCCAGCCGACAGGGAAATGAAGCTTTCTTT,CASRQGNEAFF
TRBV19,NA,TRBJ2-7,NA,TGTGCCAGTAGGGTGCGGACAGACATTTCCTACGAGCAGTACTTC,CASRVRTDISYEQYF
TRBV27,NA,TRBJ2-7,NA,TGTGCCAGCAGCTTATACGGGTCCGAGCAGTACTTC,CASSLYGSEQYF
TRBV5-1,NA,TRBJ1-4,NA,TGCGCCAGCAGCTGGGAGGGTGAAAAACTGTTTTTT,CASSWEGEKLFF
TRBV11-2,TRBD2,TRBJ2-5,NA,TGTGCCAGCAGCTTGGCTAGGTGGAGCGGGGCCTACCAAGAGACCCAGTACTTC,CASSLARWSGAYQETQYF
TRBV11-3,TRBD2,TRBJ2-1,NA,TGTGCCAGCAGCGCAGGGGGACTAGCGGGGGGTCGAAGCTCCTACAATGAGCAGTTCTTC,CASSAGGLAGGRSSYNEQFF
TRBV27,NA,TRBJ1-5,NA,TGTGCCAGCGGCCAGCCCCAGCATTTT,CASGQPQHF
TRBV6-5,NA,TRBJ2-7,few,TGTGCCAGCAGTTACTCGGGAGATAGGAGCTACGAGCAGTACTTC,CASSYSGDRSYEQYF
TRBV4-1,TRBD2,TRBJ2-3,few,TGCGCCAGCAGCCGATTACCGGGACTAGCGGGGGGAGAGGATACAGATACGCAGTATTTT,CASSRLPGLAGGEDTDTQYF
TRBV7-9,NA,TRBJ1-2,NA,TGTGCCAGCAGCACGACGACAGGCTTGGGGGGCTACACCTTC,CASSTTTGLGGYTF
TRBV7-9,TRBD2,TRBJ2-1,NA,TGTGCCAGCAGCTCCCGCCCCGTGAGCGGGGGGGCCGGTGAGCAGTTCTTC,CASSSRPVSGGAGEQFF
TRBV30,TRBD2,TRBJ2-7,NA,TGTGCCTGGAGTGTATGGGGGGGGGACGAGCAGTACTTC,CAWSVWGGDEQYF
TRBV7-9,NA,TRBJ2-7,NA,TGTGCCAGCAGCCCTGCTACAGGCTACGAGCAGTACTTC,CASSPATGYEQYF
TRBV27,NA,TRBJ1-1,NA,TGTGCCAGCAACCGAGCGAAGGACACTGAAGCTTTCTTT,CASNRAKDTEAFF
TRBV6-6,NA,TRBJ2-3,once,TGTGCCAGCAGTTACGTAGGGGTCACAGATACGCAGTATTTT,CASSYVGVTDTQYF
TRBV19,NA,TRBJ2-7,NA,TGTGCCAGTAGTCAGGGTAACGAGCAGTACTTC,CASSQGNEQYF
TRBV11-2,NA,TRBJ2-7,NA,TGTGCCAGCAGCTTTAACGAGCAGTACTTC,CASSFNEQYF
TRBV6-4,NA,TRBJ2-1,NA,TGTGCCAGCAGTGATAAGGGGGGGGCCCCCTACAATGAGCAGTTCTTC,CASSDKGGAPYNEQFF
TRBV7-9,NA,TRBJ1-5,once,TGTGCCAGCAGCTTAGTGTCGGGAAGCTCCGACAATCAGCCCCAGCATTTT,CASSLVSGSSDNQPQHF
TRBV7-9,NA,TRBJ2-2,NA,TGTGCCAGCAGCCGGGGGGCCCCGAACACCGGGGAGCTGTTTTTT,CASSRGAPNTGELFF
TRBV7-8,TRBD1,TRBJ2-5,NA,TGTGCCAGCAGCTTAACAGGGGGCAAAGAGACCCAGTACTTC,CASSLTGGKETQYF
TRBV27,NA,TRBJ1-1,few,TGTGCCAGCAGTTTAGGTAAGGGAGGGAACACTGAAGCTTTCTTT,CASSLGKGGNTEAFF
TRBV7-9,TRBD2,TRBJ2-3,NA,TGTGCCAGCAGCTTGGCAAGCGGGGGGGACACAGATACGCAGTATTTT,CASSLASGGDTDTQYF
TRBV29-1,TRBD1,TRBJ1-1,few,TGCAGCGTTGAGACAGGGACGAACACTGAAGCTTTCTTT,CSVETGTNTEAFF
TRBV7-8,NA,TRBJ1-4,NA,TGTGCCAGCAGCTTATATGGCAAGAATGAAAAACTGTTTTTT,CASSLYGKNEKLFF
TRBV7-7,NA,TRBJ2-7,NA,TGTGCCAGCAGCTTAGCTGGCAGCTACGAGCAGTACTTC,CASSLAGSYEQYF
TRBV7-6,NA,TRBJ2-1,NA,TGTGCCAGCAGCTGGCTCGGGGGGCAGGCTGAGCAGTTCTTC,CASSWLGGQAEQFF
TRBV19,TRBD1,TRBJ2-7,NA,TGTGCCAGTCGAGGACAGGGGGCCCACGAGCAGTACTTC,CASRGQGAHEQYF
TRBV19,TRBD2,TRBJ2-7,NA,TGTGCCAGTAGTTGGACTAGCGGGGGCCGGCTCTACGAGCAGTACTTC,CASSWTSGGRLYEQYF